Below, 11 T cell receptor beta chains from the same sample are listed, as sequenced in a study of blood T cells in healthy people across ages. The second PCR ran roughly 7 to 12 cycles with a sample-barcoded 5' primer and J-beta primers. TCRdb reprocessed the 5' RACE reads with MiXCR, giving one entry per CDR3 protein. This table holds 1.2 million to 1.5 million distinct CDR3 sequences, about 43% found once. The sequencing sample was made of blood. These receptors were collected from a young woman in good health.

As for this clonotype: Since a much larger clone is just one base distant, this may be a read error. V usage is TRBV4-1 and J usage is TRBJ2-5; D uncertain. The CDR3 contains 18 residues. Trimming pared 0 bases from V and 11 bases from J, leaving 28 bases between. CDR1 is MGHRA and CDR2 is YSYEKL in the germline V gene. CDR3 in DNA: TGCGCCAGCAGCCAAGATCCCCCCGGAATCGGCCCCTACAATGAGCAGTACTTC. Its translation: CASSQDPPGIGPYNEQYF.

This clonotype was picked up a small number of times. The CDR3 sequence is CASSSPAAETYEQYF. The CDR3 bases are TGTGCCAGCAGCTCCCCGGCAGCGGAAACTTACGAGCAGTACTTC. The chain is built from TRBV7-9 and TRBJ2-7; possible D gene TRBD2, 5 bases. Germline V gene sequence: CDR1 SEHNR, CDR2 FQNEAQ (reference sequence). V lost 4 bases and J 4 bases, leaving 17 bases between the germline ends. The CDR3 sequence is 15 residues long.

The chain links TRBV15 to TRBJ2-2, with no clear D. The CDR3 loop spans 15 amino acids. Trimming took 4 bases from V and 7 from J, leaving 16 bases between them. Germline V CDR1 and CDR2: LNHNV, YYDKDF (reference sequence). The CDR3 DNA reads TGTGCCACCAGCATCGTACCAGGACCAGACGGGGAGCTGTTTTTT. The encoded protein is CATSIVPGPDGELFF.

In this sample, this clonotype turned up a few times. The V gene is TRBV12-5, the J gene TRBJ2-5; possibly TRBD2 for D (6 bases). Deletions cut 7 bases from V and 2 bases from J, with 14 bases between. The length of the CDR3 is 14 residues. CDR1 LGHNT and CDR2 FRNRAP come from the germline V gene. CDR3 sequence (DNA): TGTGCTAGTGCCGGGCTAGCGCTACAAGAGACCCAGTACTTC. Translated: CASAGLALQETQYF.

The chain links TRBV12-3 or TRBV12-4 to TRBJ2-3; 7 positions match TRBD2. CDR3 length: 15 amino acids. Losses at the gene ends were 6 bases for V and 2 bases for J; bases not matched to a gene: 8. The CDR3 DNA is TGTGCCAGCAGGCCGAGCGGGGAATACACAGATACGCAGTATTTT. Translated: CASRPSGEYTDTQYF.

This clonotype was detected a few times. The rearrangement joins TRBV12-5 to TRBJ2-1; 9 bases line up with TRBD1. Trimming took 2 bases from V and 0 from J; bases not matched to a gene: 8. Germline V gene lookup returns CDR1 LGHNT and CDR2 FRNRAP. The CDR3 loop spans 18 amino acids. Here the CDR3 reads CASGLRQGGPRSYNEQFF. The CDR3 coding sequence is TGTGCTAGTGGTTTGAGACAGGGGGGCCCCCGCTCCTACAATGAGCAGTTCTTC. The full variable domain, in which reference TRBV12-5 and TRBJ2-1 provide the parts outside the CDR3, is DARVTQTPRHKVTEMGQEVTMRCQPILGHNTVFWYRQTMMQGLELLAYFRNRAPLDDSGMPKDRFSAEMPDATLATLKIQPSEPRDSAVYFCASGLRQGGPRSYNEQFFGPGTRLTVL.

CDR3 in amino acids: CSARVGTSGRAAGANVLTF. In nucleotides, the CDR3 is TGCAGTGCTAGAGTGGGGACTAGCGGGAGAGCAGCTGGGGCCAACGTCCTGACTTTC. This chain connects TRBV20-1 to TRBJ2-6; 14 nucleotides line up with TRBD2. Germline assignment: CDR1 DFQATT and CDR2 SNEGSKA (reference sequence). J was trimmed by 2 bases and V by 1 base; bases with no gene match: 7. This CDR3 spans 19 amino acids.

This chain uses TRBV5-5 with TRBJ2-6; tentative D call: TRBD1 (6 bases). Trimming shortened V by 4 bases and J by 4 bases, and 15 bases separated the two germline ends. Germline V lookup: CDR1 SGHKS, CDR2 YYEKEE (reference sequence). The CDR3 totals 16 residues. CDR3 sequence (DNA): TGTGCCAGCAGCGTACAGGGTCCTACCGGGGCCAACGTCCTGACTTTC. This gives the protein CASSVQGPTGANVLTF.

This clonotype was counted ten times or more. The chain employs TRBV10-3 and TRBJ2-5; the match to TRBD2 covers 14 bases. Germline loops: CDR1 ENHRY, CDR2 SYGVKD. The J segment lost 3 bases and the V segment lost 6 bases, leaving 0 bases of the junction unmatched. The CDR3 totals 14 residues. The CDR3 loop is CAIRGLAGEETQYF. The DNA of the CDR3 is TGTGCCATCAGGGGACTAGCGGGAGAAGAGACCCAGTACTTC.

This sequence joins TRBV10-3 and TRBJ2-1; no firm D call. The CDR3 spans 17 residues. Germline CDR1 and CDR2: ENHRY and SYGVKD. Trimming removed 0 bases at V and 6 bases at J, with 18 bases between. CDR3 DNA sequence: TGTGCCATCAGTGAGTCGATTTCTGCGGTTTGGGGCAATGAGCAGTTCTTC. This sequence encodes CAISESISAVWGNEQFF.

This clonotype was found a few times. The chain joins TRBV27 to TRBJ2-1, with 7 nucleotides matching TRBD2. Germline CDR1 reads MNHEY; CDR2 reads SMNVEV (reference sequence). The CDR3 is 14 amino acids. Germline trimming cut 6 bases from V and 4 bases from J; bases unmatched to any gene: 6. CDR3 region: CASRPAGRYNEQFF. The CDR3 DNA reads TGTGCCAGCAGACCAGCGGGGCGGTACAATGAGCAGTTCTTC.